This T cell receptor beta chain emerged from a study of long-term antiretroviral therapy in people with HIV. Study information: The immediate-ART recommendation dates to 2015, and the earliest samples predate it by about a decade. Study conclusions and caveats: Whereas controls had wider CDR3 length ranges, HIV repertoires had narrower ones. Post-ART diversity increased but stayed below transplant donor controls.

In germline, CDR1 is SGHAT, CDR2 FQDESV (reference sequence). CDR3 length: 14 residues. V was shortened by 5 bases and J by 2 bases, with 11 bases between the two germline ends. This clone appeared once. Antigen specificity is unknown. Sequencing relied on immunoSEQ assay v3.0, run at survey level. In sequencing, roughly 40,000-50,000 T-cell genomes per sample were targeted. TCRdb's table, derived via immunoSEQ multiplex PCR, lists solely in-frame clones and lacks some. Among 26,000 or so clones, about 93% were seen once, and the ten largest hold about a tenth. The V and J genes are TRBV11-1 and TRBJ2-3; possibly TRBD1 for D (5 bases). The sequencing here drew on unsorted PBMCs, taken 6.2 years after starting antiretroviral therapy. The sequence derives from a man between 40 and 49 years old with HIV. CDR3 amino acids: CASSLPDTTDTQYF. In DNA, the CDR3 is TGTGCCAGCAGCCTCCCGGACACCACAGATACGCAGTATTTT. Together with reference TRBV11-1 and TRBJ2-3, the CDR3 gives the full variable domain: EAEVAQSPRYKITEKSQAVAFWCDPISGHATLYWYRQILGQGPELLVQFQDESVVDDSQLPKDRFSAERLKGVDSTLKIQPAELGDSAMYLCASSLPDTTDTQYFGPGTRLTVL.